Sequencing of this TCR beta chain was carried out in a study of cytomegalovirus exposure and HLA in healthy donors. Study-wide results and caveats: A further, later analysis showed that HLA-associated TCR beta chains (compared with equally common others) were more clonally expanded.

Turning to this clone: Its specificity is not known.

Amplification used 60 Vbeta primers and 13 Jbeta primers. Method: immunoSEQ multiplex PCR; TCRdb's copy keeps in-frame clones and lacks some. The sample has some 130,000 clones; around 78% are singletons. The sequence was obtained from a woman between 50 and 59 years old in good health and CMV-seronegative. Sequenced input: PBMCs.

The CDR3 sequence: CASSSSTSGRWSGELFF. As DNA, the CDR3 is TGTGCCAGCAGCTCCTCCACTAGCGGGAGATGGTCCGGGGAGCTGTTTTTT. V and J are TRBV5-4 and TRBJ2-2; TRBD2 matches 11 bases. Trimming took 3 bases from V and 6 from J; bases not matched to a gene: 10. CDR1 is SGHNT and CDR2 is YYREEE in the germline V gene (reference sequence). This CDR3 is 17 amino acids long.